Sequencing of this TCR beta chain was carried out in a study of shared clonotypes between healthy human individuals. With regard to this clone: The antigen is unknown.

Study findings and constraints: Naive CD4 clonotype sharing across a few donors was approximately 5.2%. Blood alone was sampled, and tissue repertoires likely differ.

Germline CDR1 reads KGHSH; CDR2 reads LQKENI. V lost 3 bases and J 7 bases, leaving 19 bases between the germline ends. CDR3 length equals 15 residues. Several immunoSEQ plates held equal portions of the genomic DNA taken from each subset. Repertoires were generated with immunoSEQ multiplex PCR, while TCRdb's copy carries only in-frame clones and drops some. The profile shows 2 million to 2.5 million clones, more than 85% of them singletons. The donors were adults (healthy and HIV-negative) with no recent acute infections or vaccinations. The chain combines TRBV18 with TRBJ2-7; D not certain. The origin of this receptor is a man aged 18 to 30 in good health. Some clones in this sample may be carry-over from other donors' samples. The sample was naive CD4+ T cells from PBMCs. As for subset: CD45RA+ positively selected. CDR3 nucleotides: TGTGCCAGCTCACCCCTTATGACCTCCGGGTGGGAGCAGTACTTC. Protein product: CASSPLMTSGWEQYF.